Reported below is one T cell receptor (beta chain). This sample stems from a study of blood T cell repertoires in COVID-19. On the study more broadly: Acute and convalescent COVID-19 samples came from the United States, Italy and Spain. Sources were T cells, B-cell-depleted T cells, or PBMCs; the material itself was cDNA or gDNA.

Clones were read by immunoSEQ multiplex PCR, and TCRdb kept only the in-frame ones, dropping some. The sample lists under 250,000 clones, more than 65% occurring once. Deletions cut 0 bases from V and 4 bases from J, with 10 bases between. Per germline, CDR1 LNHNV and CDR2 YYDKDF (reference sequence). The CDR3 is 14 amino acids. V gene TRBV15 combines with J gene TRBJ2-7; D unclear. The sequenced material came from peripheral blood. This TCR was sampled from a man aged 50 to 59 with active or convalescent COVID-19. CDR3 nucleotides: TGTGCCACCAGCAGAGATCCCAGACAATACGAGCAGTACTTC. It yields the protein CATSRDPRQYEQYF.